Listed below are T cell receptor beta chains from one sample, sequenced in a study of T cells in Graves' hyperthyroidism and ophthalmopathy. TCRdb reprocessed the multiplex PCR reads with MiXCR, giving one entry per CDR3 protein. The table shows about 350,000 distinct CDR3 sequences, with about 14% occurring only once. Sequencing input: blood. The receptor source for this set is a woman in her twenties or thirties with Graves' hyperthyroidism. CDR3s include the opening cysteine and the closing phenylalanine or tryptophan. The D gene is left open where the match is weak. Expanded clones get a size class; other rows say once, few or many, or leave the size out.

v_gene	j_gene	d_gene	abundance	CDR3nt	CDR3aa
TRBV9	TRBJ2-1	.	few	TGTGCCAGCAGCGTAAGTTTGACCGAAGGGCATGAGCAGTTCTTC	CASSVSLTEGHEQFF
TRBV6-1	TRBJ2-3	.	.	TGTGCCAGCAGGGGGCCCGTAAGCACAGATACGCAGTATTTT	CASRGPVSTDTQYF
TRBV6-1	TRBJ1-3	.	.	TGTGCCAGCAGTGAACTAGGGGCTGGAAACACCATATATTTT	CASSELGAGNTIYF
TRBV20-1	TRBJ2-3	TRBD2	few	TGCAGTGCTAGATCTACTAGCGGGAGGGCGGGAGATACGCAGTATTTT	CSARSTSGRAGDTQYF
TRBV15	TRBJ2-7	TRBD2	few	TGTGCCACCAGCAGGGCCACGGGACTAGGGATCTACGAGCAGTACTTC	CATSRATGLGIYEQYF
TRBV9	TRBJ1-6	.	many	TGTGCCAGCAGCCCCAGCAGCGTCTCTTCACCACCCCTCCACTTT	CASSPSSVSSPPLHF
TRBV11-2	TRBJ2-1	TRBD2	.	TGTGCCAGCAGTCGATTTTTAGGGGCTAGCGGGAGAGTCACCTTCAGTGAGCAGTTCTTC	CASSRFLGASGRVTFSEQFF
TRBV19	TRBJ2-5	TRBD1	few	TGTGCCAGTAGAAAACAGGGGGTCCAAGAGACCCAGTACTTC	CASRKQGVQETQYF
TRBV7-9	TRBJ1-2	.	few	TGTGCCAGCAGCTTACGGCCAGGGCTACAGGGCTACACCTTC	CASSLRPGLQGYTF
TRBV12-3/TRBV12-4	TRBJ1-5	.	many	TGTGCCAGCAGTTCCTCAGGGGTGGTTCAGCCCCAGCATTTT	CASSSSGVVQPQHF
TRBV3-1	TRBJ2-7	.	many	TGTGCCAGCAGCCCCACAGATGTGAATGAGCAGTACTTC	CASSPTDVNEQYF
TRBV4-2	TRBJ2-3	TRBD2	.	TGTGCCAGCAGCCCGGGACTAGCGGGACAAGAGCAGTATTTT	CASSPGLAGQEQYF
TRBV2	TRBJ2-1	.	many	TGTGCCAGCAGTGTGACCGGGTCGCGGGAAAACAATGAGCAGTTCTTC	CASSVTGSRENNEQFF
TRBV7-9	TRBJ2-7	.	many	TGTGCCAGCAGCAACCGGGGTTACGAGCAGTACTTC	CASSNRGYEQYF
TRBV7-9	TRBJ2-1	TRBD2	many	TGTGCCAGCAGCATTAGCGGGAGGATTGACAATGAGCAGTTCTTC	CASSISGRIDNEQFF